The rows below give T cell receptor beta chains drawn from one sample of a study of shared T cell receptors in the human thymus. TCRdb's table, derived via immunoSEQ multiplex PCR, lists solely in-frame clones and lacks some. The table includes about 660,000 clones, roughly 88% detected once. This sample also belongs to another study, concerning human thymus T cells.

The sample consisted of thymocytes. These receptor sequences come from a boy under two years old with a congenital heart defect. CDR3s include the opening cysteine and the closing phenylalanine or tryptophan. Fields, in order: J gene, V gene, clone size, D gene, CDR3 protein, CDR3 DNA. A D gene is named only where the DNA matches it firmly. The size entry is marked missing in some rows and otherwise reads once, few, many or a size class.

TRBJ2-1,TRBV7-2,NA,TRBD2,CASSHQAGAYSYNEQFF,TGTGCCAGCAGCCATCAAGCGGGAGCTTACTCCTACAATGAGCAGTTCTTC
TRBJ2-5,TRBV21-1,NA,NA,CASSKDRDREYQETQYF,TGTGCCAGCAGCAAAGACCGGGACAGGGAGTACCAAGAGACCCAGTACTTC
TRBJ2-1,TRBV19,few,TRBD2,CASSARREMYNEQFF,TGTGCCAGTAGTGCTAGGCGGGAGATGTACAATGAGCAGTTCTTC
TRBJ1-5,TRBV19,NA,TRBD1,CATQRQGAKDQPQHF,TGTGCCACCCAGAGACAGGGGGCGAAGGATCAGCCCCAGCATTTT
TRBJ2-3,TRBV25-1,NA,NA,CASTGTAGGTQYF,TGTGCCAGCACTGGGACTGCTGGGGGTACGCAGTATTTT
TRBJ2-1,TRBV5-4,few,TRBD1,CASSLGQGAFNEQFF,TGTGCCAGCAGCTTGGGGCAGGGGGCCTTCAATGAGCAGTTCTTC
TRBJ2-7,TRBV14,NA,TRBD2,CASSQDWPGKTSGGSYEQYF,TGTGCCAGCAGCCAAGATTGGCCGGGGAAAACTAGCGGGGGCTCCTACGAGCAGTACTTC
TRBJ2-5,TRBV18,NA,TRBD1,CASSPDRGATSPETQYF,TGTGCCAGCTCACCTGACAGGGGGGCTACGTCACCAGAGACCCAGTACTTC
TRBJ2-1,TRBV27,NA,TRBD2,CASSLTPILSSGRAYNEQFF,TGTGCCAGCAGTTTGACACCGATATTAAGTAGCGGGAGGGCCTACAATGAGCAGTTCTTC
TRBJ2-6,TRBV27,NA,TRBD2,CASSFPGLAGGPVSGANVLTF,TGTGCCAGCAGTTTCCCCGGACTAGCGGGAGGACCCGTGTCTGGGGCCAACGTCCTGACTTTC
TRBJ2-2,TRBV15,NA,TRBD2,CATRLAGGPGELFF,TGTGCCACAAGACTAGCGGGAGGGCCCGGGGAGCTGTTTTTT
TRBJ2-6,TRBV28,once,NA,CASSLGPGPPGANVLTF,TGTGCCAGCAGTTTAGGCCCAGGGCCCCCTGGGGCCAACGTCCTGACTTTC
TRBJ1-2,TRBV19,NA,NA,CASMGPSANYGYTF,TGTGCCAGTATGGGGCCCTCAGCTAACTATGGCTACACCTTC
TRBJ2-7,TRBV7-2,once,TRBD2,CASSLGLREMYEQYF,TGTGCCAGCAGCTTAGGTTTGCGGGAGATGTACGAGCAGTACTTC
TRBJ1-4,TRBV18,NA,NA,CASSSREPNEKLFF,TGTGCCAGCTCATCTCGAGAACCGAATGAAAAACTGTTTTTT
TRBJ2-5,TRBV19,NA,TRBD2,CASSLRTSGKGETQYF,TGTGCCAGTAGTCTAAGGACTAGCGGGAAGGGTGAGACCCAGTACTTC
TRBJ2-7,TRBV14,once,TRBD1,CASREGGQAPYEQYF,TGTGCCAGCAGGGAAGGAGGACAGGCCCCCTACGAGCAGTACTTC
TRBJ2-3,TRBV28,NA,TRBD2,CASTLGLAGTEVDTQYF,TGTGCCAGCACCCTGGGGCTAGCGGGAACGGAGGTAGATACGCAGTATTTT
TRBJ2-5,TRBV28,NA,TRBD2,CASSTGPGGKGYETQYF,TGTGCCAGCAGTACGGGACCGGGGGGGAAAGGGTACGAGACCCAGTACTTC
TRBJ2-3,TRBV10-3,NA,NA,CASLEAYTQYF,TGTGCCAGCCTAGAGGCGTATACGCAGTATTTT
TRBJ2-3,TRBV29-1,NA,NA,CSACISGGADTQYF,TGCAGCGCTTGCATTAGCGGAGGAGCAGATACGCAGTATTTT
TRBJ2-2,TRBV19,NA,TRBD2,CASSIVGLAYTGELFF,TGTGCCAGTAGTATAGTGGGACTAGCGTACACCGGGGAGCTGTTTTTT
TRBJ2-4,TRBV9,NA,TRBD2,CASSAFSGRDAKNIQYF,TGTGCCAGCAGTGCCTTTAGCGGGAGGGATGCCAAAAACATTCAGTACTTC
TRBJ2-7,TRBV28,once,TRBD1,CASRSLGTGAREQYF,TGTGCCAGCAGGTCCCTCGGGACAGGAGCTCGCGAGCAGTACTTC
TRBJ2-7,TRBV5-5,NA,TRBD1,CASSPLVWDRDSYEQYF,TGTGCCAGCAGCCCTTTGGTATGGGACAGGGACTCCTACGAGCAGTACTTC
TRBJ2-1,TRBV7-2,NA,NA,CASSTLLLADGSYNEQFF,TGTGCCAGCAGCACCCTCCTGCTAGCCGATGGGTCCTACAATGAGCAGTTCTTC